This T cell receptor beta chain was sequenced for a study of identical twins' blood T cells. Study-level findings and limits: Twin repertoire similarity may partly reflect shared environment. Abundant TCRbeta CDR3s overlapped more between twins than with unrelated donors.

Worth noting for this clonotype: Its antigen is as yet unknown.

Reared together, all three twin pairs probably met the same infectious agents and vaccines. Between the trimmed V and J ends, which lost 6 bases and 2 bases, there was a span of 20 bases. The CDR3 is 17 amino acids. Per the germline V gene, CDR1 is MNHEY and CDR2 is SVGEGT. TCRdb reanalysed the 5' RACE reads using MiXCR and keeps one entry per CDR3 protein. In the table there are 300,000 to 400,000 distinct CDR3 sequences, about 28% of which are singletons. Sequenced input: PBMCs. The TCR sequence derives from a woman aged 18-50 years in good health. This chain connects TRBV6-2 or TRBV6-3 to TRBJ1-5; D is possibly TRBD1 (6 bases). Here the CDR3 DNA reads TGTGCCAGCAGATCTACAGGGACGAGTCGCGGCAATCAGCCCCAGCATTTT. Translation gives CASRSTGTSRGNQPQHF.